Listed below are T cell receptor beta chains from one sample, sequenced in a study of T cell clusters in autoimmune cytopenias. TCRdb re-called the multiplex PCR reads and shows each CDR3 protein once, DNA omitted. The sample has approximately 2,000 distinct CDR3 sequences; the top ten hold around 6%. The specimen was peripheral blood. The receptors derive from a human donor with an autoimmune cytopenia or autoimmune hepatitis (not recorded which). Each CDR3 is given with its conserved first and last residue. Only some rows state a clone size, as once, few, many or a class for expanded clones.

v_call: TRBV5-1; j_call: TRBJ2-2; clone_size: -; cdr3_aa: CASSPASGVTGELFF
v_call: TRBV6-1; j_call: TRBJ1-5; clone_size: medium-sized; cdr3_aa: CASSAIPGQGGEQPQHF
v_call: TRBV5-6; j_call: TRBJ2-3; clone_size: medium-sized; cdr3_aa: CASSLGLAGVSRTDTQYF
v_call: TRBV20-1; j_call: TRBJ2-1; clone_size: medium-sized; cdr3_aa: CSAIPGAGRNEQFF
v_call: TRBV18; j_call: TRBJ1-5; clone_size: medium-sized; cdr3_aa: CASSPGTGVRQPQHF
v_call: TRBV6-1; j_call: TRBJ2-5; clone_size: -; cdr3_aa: CASSVRQKYEQYF
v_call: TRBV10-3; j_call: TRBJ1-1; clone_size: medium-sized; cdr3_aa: CATRRDLNTEAFF
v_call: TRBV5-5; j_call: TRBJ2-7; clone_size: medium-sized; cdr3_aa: CASSTATGMKYEQYF
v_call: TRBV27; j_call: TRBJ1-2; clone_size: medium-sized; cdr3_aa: CASSHRGLNYGYTF
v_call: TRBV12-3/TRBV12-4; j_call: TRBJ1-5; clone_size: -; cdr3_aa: CASGDRGENQPQHF
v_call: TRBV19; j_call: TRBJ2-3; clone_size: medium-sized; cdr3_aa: CASSEQGEDTQYF
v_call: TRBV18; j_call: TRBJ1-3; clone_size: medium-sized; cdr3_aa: CASSPASSGNTIYF
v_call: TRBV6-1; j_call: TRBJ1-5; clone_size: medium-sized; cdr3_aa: CASSETFRNQPQHF
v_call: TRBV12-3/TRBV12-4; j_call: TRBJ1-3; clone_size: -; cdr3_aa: CASSFGTTGNTIYF
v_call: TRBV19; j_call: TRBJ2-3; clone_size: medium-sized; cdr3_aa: CASSIRPAGPRADTQYF
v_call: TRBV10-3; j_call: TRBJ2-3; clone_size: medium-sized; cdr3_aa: CAISGRFGTDTQYF
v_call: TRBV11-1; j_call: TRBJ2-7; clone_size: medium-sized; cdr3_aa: CASTSRLAEPYEQYF
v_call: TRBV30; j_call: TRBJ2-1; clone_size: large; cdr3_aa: CAWRTGVEQFF
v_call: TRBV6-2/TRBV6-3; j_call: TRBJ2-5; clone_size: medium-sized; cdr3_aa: CASRPDRAKETQYF
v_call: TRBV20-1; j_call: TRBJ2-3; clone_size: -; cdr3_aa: CSARVLGLADYPTDTQYF